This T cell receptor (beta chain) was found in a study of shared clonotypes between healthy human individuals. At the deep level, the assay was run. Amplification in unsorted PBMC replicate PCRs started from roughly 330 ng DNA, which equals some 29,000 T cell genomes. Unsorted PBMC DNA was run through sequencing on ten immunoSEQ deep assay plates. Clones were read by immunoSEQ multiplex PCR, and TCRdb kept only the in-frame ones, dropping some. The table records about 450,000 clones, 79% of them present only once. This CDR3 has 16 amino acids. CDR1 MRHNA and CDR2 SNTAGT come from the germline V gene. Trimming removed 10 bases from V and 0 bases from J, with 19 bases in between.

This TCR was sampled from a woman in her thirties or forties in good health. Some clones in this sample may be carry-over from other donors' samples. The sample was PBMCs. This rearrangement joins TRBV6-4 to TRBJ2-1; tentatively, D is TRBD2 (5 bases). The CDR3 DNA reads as TGTGCCATCCAGGATCGGGGTTCCTGCTCCTACAATGAGCAGTTCTTC. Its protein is CAIQDRGSCSYNEQFF.